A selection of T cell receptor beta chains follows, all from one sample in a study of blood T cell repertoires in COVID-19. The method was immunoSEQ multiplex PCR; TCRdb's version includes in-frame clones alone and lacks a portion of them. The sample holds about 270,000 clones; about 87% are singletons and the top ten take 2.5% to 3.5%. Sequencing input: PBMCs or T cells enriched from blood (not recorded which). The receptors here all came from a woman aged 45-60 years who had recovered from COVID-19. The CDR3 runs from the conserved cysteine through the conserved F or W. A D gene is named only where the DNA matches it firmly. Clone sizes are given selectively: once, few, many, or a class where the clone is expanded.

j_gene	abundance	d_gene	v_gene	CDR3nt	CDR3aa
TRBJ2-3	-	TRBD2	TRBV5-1	TGCGCCAGCAGCCTGACTAGCGGAATTCTCACAGATACGCAGTATTTT	CASSLTSGILTDTQYF
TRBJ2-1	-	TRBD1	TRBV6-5	TGTGCCAGCAGTTCGATACAGGGGCGAGGTGATGAGCAGTTCTTC	CASSSIQGRGDEQFF
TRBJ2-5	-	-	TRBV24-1	TGTGCCACCAGTGATTCTGGACTAAGGTACCAAGAGACCCAGTACTTC	CATSDSGLRYQETQYF
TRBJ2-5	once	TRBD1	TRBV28	TGTGCCAGCAGTTTACCGGGACAGGGGGCGAGAGAGACCCAGTACTTC	CASSLPGQGARETQYF
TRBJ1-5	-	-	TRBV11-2	TGTGCCAGCAGCTTAGACTCCTATCAGCCCCAGCATTTT	CASSLDSYQPQHF
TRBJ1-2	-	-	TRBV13	TGTGCCAGCAGCTTATTCCTCACAGGGAGCGTTGGTGGCTACACCTTC	CASSLFLTGSVGGYTF
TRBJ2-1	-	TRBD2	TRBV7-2	TGTGCCAGCAGCTTAGTGGCTAGCGGGAGGGGGTACAATGAGCAGTTCTTC	CASSLVASGRGYNEQFF
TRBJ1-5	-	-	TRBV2	TGTGCCAGCAGTGAACACACCCTTAGCAATCAGCCCCAGCATTTT	CASSEHTLSNQPQHF
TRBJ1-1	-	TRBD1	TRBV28	TGTGCCAGCAGTCACAGGGGGCGGGGGACTGAAGCTTTCTTT	CASSHRGRGTEAFF
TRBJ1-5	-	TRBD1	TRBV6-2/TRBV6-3	TGTGCCAGCAGCGGGACAGCTAATCAGCCCCAGCATTTT	CASSGTANQPQHF
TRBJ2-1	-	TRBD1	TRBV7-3	TGTGCCAGCAGCGCTGCAGGGGGCGCGGGGTACAATGAGCAGTTCTTC	CASSAAGGAGYNEQFF
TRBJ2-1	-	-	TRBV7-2	TGTGCCAGCAGATTAATCCGGGACATTGAAAATGAGCAGTTCTTC	CASRLIRDIENEQFF
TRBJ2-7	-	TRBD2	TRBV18	TGTGCCAGCTCCCCGGGACTAGCCTACGAGCAGTACTTC	CASSPGLAYEQYF
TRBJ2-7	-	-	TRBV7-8	TGTGCCAGCAGAATACACGACAAGCCCTACGAGCAGTACTTC	CASRIHDKPYEQYF
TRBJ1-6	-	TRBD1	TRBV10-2	TGCGCCAGCAGTGCAGGGGGTTCACCCCTCCACTTT	CASSAGGSPLHF
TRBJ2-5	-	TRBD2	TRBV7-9	TGTGCCAGCAGCTTTCAGGAGGTTAGGCTAGCGGGAACCGGAGAGACCCAGTACTTC	CASSFQEVRLAGTGETQYF
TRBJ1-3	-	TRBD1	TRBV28	TGTGCCAGCAGTTCACCCCTACAGGGGAGGAGGAACACCATATATTTT	CASSSPLQGRRNTIYF
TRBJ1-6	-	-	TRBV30	TGTGCCTGGAGTGTTTCGGTTATGGGGGCTCCCTATAATTCACCCCTCCACTTT	CAWSVSVMGAPYNSPLHF
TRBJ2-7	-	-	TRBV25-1	TGTGCCAGCAGTGATTCAGGGTTCGAGCAGTACTTC	CASSDSGFEQYF
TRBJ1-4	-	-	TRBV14	TGTGCCAGCAGCCACTCGAGGGCGAATGAAAAACTGTTTTTT	CASSHSRANEKLFF
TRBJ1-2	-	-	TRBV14	TGTGCCAGCAGCCTCGGGACACCACGAGCTAACTATGGCTACACCTTC	CASSLGTPRANYGYTF
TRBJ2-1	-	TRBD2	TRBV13	TGTGCCAGCGCCCGGACTAGGGGAGGCAATGAGCAGTTCTTC	CASARTRGGNEQFF
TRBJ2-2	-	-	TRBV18	TGTGCCAGCTCACCAGCAGTCGGACAGTCCACCGGGGAGCTGTTTTTT	CASSPAVGQSTGELFF
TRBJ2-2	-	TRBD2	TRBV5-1	TGCGCCAGCAGCTTGGCAGGACTAGCGGGACCCGACTGGGACACCGGGGAGCTGTTTTTT	CASSLAGLAGPDWDTGELFF
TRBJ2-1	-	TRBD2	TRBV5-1	TGCGCCAGCAGCAATTTAGCGGGAGGTAGGGATGAGCAGTTCTTC	CASSNLAGGRDEQFF
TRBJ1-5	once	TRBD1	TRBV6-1	TGTGCCAGCAGACCAGACAGGGTAGGGAATCAGCCCCAGCATTTT	CASRPDRVGNQPQHF
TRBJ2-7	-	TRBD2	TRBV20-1	TGCAGTGCCGGTGGGAGGGGCGAGCAGTACTTC	CSAGGRGEQYF
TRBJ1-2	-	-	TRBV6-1	TGTGCCAGCAGTGCGGACATGGATGGCTACACCTTC	CASSADMDGYTF
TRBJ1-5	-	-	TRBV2	TGTGCCAGCAGTGAAGGCAGGCAGAATCAGCCCCAGCATTTT	CASSEGRQNQPQHF
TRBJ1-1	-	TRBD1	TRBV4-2	TGTGCCAGCAGCCAAGATCTTCAGGGGGTACACACTGAAGCTTTCTTT	CASSQDLQGVHTEAFF
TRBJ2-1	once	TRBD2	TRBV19	TGTGCCAGTAGTAGCCCTCCCGAACTAGCGGGGGGGGATGAGCAGTTCTTC	CASSSPPELAGGDEQFF
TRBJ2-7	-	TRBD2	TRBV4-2	TGTGCCAGCAGCCAAACCGGGACTAGCGGGATTTACGAGCAGTACTTC	CASSQTGTSGIYEQYF
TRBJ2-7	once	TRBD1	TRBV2	TGTGCCAGCAGTCCGACAGGGGTACTTGGCAACGAGCAGTACTTC	CASSPTGVLGNEQYF
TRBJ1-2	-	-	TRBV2	TGTGCCAGCAGTTTACAGGGTGTTGGCGGCTACACCTTC	CASSLQGVGGYTF
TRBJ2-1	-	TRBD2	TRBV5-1	TGCGCCAGCAGCGTGACTAACGGACTAGCGGGAGGTCCGTTGGACAATGAGCAGTTCTTC	CASSVTNGLAGGPLDNEQFF
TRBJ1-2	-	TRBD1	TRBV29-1	TGCAGCGTTGAATTGGACAGGGGGCGTGGCTACACCTTC	CSVELDRGRGYTF
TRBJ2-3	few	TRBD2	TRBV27	TGTGCCAGCCGGGGGGGGTCACACACAGATACGCAGTATTTT	CASRGGSHTDTQYF
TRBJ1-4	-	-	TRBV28	TGTGCCAGCACCGGACAGCCTCTTAATGAAAAACTGTTTTTT	CASTGQPLNEKLFF
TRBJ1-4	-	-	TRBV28	TGTGCCAGCAGACTAGGAGAGGTTAATGAAAAACTGTTTTTT	CASRLGEVNEKLFF
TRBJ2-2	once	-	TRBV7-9	TGTGCCAGCAGCCCGGGGTTCACCGGGGAGCTGTTTTTT	CASSPGFTGELFF
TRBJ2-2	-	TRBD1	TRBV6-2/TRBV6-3	TGTGCCAGCAGTCCGGGACAGGGGGTGACCGGGGAGCTGTTTTTT	CASSPGQGVTGELFF